The entry below describes one T cell receptor (beta chain). Replicate PCRs run on sorted subsets employed approximately 0.2 ug DNA, approximately 30,000 T cell genomes. Profiled with immunoSEQ multiplex PCR; TCRdb holds only in-frame clones, not every one. The profile covers 2,500,000 or so clones, with approximately 93% appearing a single time and approximately 0.36% taken by the ten largest. This sample stems from a study of shared clonotypes between healthy human individuals. Every donor, a Caucasian adult, lived in Nashville, Tennessee. Division of CD4+ cells produced a CD45RA+ naive subset and a CD45RA-negative memory subset. Germline CDR1 LNHDA, CDR2 SQIVND (reference sequence). V was clipped by 5 bases and J by 8 bases; unmatched bases: 4. This CDR3 has 13 residues.

The TCR was taken from a man in his late teens or twenties in good health. Some clones in this sample may be carry-over from other donors' samples. The gene calls are TRBV19 and TRBJ2-1; TRBD1 aligns across 9 bases. Sequenced: naive CD4+ T cells from PBMCs. Stated subset: CD45RA+ positively selected. For the CDR3, the DNA is TGTGCCAGTAGTGACAGGGGGGTCCATGAGCAGTTCTTC. Translation gives CASSDRGVHEQFF.